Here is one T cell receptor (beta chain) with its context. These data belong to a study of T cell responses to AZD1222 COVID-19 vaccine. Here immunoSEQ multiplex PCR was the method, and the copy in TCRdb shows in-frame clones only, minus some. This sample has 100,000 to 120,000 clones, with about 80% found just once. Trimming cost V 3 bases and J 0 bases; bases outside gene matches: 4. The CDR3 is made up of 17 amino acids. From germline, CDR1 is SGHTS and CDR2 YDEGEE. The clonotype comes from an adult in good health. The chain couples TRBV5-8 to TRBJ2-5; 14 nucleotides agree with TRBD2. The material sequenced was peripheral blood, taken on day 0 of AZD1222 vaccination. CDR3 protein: CASSSGLAGAHQETQYF. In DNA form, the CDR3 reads TGTGCCAGCAGCTCGGGACTAGCGGGGGCCCACCAAGAGACCCAGTACTTC. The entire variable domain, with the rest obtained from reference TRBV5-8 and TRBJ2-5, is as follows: EAGVTQSPTHLIKTRGQQATLRCSPISGHTSVYWYQQALGLGLQFLLWYDEGEERNRGNFPPRFSGRQFPNYSSELNVNALELEDSALYLCASSSGLAGAHQETQYFGPGTRLLVL.